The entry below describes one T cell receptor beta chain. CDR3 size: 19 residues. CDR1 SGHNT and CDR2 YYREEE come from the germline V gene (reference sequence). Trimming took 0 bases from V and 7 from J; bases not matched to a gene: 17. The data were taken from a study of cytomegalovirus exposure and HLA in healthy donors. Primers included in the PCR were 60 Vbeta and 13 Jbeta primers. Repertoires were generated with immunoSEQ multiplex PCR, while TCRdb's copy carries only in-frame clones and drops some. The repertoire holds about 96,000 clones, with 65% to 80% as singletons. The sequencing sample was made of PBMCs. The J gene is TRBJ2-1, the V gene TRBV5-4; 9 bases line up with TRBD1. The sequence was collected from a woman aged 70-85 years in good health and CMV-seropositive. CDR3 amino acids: CASSLAVVTGGALGNEQFF. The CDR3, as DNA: TGTGCCAGCAGCTTGGCCGTTGTAACAGGGGGCGCATTAGGGAATGAGCAGTTCTTC.